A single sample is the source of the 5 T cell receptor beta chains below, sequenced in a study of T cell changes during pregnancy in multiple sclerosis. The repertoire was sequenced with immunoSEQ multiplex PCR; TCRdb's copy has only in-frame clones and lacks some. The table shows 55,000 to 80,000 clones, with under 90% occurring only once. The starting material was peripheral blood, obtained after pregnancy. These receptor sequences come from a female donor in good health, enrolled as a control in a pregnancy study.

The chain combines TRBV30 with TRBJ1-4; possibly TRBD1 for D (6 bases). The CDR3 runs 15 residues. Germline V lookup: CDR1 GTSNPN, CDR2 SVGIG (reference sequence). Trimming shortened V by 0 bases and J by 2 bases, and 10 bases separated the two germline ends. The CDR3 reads CAWSVTGGTNEKLFF. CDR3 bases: TGTGCCTGGAGTGTCACTGGGGGCACTAATGAAAAACTGTTTTTT.

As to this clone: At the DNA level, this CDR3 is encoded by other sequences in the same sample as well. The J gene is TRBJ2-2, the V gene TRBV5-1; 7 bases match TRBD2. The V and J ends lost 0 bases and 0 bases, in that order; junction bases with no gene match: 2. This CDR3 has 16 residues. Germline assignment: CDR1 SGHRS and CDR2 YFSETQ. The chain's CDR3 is CASSLGLAANTGELFF. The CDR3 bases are TGCGCCAGCAGCTTGGGACTAGCCGCGAACACCGGGGAGCTGTTTTTT.

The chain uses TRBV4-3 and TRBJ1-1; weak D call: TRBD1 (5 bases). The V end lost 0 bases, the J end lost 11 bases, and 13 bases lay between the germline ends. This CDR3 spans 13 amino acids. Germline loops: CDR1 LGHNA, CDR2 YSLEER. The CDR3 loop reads CASSQDIGGEAFF. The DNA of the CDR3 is TGCGCCAGCAGCCAAGATATCGGAGGGGAGGCTTTCTTT.

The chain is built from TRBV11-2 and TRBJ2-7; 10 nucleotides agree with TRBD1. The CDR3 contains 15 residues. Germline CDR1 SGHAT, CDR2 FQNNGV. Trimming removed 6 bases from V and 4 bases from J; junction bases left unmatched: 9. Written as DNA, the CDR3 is TGTGCCAGCAGTTATGGGGGACAGGGGAATTACGAGCAGTACTTC. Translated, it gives CASSYGGQGNYEQYF.

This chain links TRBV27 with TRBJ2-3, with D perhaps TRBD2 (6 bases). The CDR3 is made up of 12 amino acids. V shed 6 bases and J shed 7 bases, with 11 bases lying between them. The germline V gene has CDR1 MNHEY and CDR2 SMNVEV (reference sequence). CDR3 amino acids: CASSLGGNTQYF. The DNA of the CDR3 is TGTGCCAGCAGCCTTGGGGGGAATACGCAGTATTTT.